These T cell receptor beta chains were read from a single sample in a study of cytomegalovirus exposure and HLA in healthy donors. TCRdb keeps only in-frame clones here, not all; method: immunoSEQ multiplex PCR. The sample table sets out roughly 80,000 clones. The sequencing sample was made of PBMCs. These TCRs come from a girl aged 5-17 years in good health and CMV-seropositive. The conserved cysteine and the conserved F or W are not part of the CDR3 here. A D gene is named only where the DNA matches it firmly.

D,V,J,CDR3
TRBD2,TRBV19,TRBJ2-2,ASMTLRGGTGELF
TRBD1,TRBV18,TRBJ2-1,ASDRGGNEQF
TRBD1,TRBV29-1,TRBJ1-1,SITTGSAEAF
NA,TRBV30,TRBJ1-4,AWSATYLGGISEKLF
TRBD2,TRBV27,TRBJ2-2,ASSLLAGKNTGELF
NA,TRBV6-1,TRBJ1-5,ASGGIKINQPQH
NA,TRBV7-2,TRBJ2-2,ASSYDISGELF
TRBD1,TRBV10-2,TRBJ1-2,ASSGDREPGYT
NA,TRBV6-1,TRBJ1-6,ASSEIVGFGQQNSPLH
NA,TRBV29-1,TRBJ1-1,SARTDPNTEAF
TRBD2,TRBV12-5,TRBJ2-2,ASGLVVTSGERVGIPGELF
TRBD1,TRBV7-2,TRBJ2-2,ASSIQGLPTGELF
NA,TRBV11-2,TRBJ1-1,ASSLGNRAEAF
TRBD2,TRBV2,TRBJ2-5,ASRPWDYNQETQY
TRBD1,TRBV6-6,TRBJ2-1,ASSYRGQGDNEQF
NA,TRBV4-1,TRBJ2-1,ASSQRSEGGLLQF
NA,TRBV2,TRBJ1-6,ASSEDTSYNSPLH
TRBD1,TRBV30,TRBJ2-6,AWDRGRPGGANVLT
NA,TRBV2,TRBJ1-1,ASSEVDRDTEAF
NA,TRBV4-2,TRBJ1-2,ASSQGEGGMGYGYT
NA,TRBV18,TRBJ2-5,ASQITQGETQY
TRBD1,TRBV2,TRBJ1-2,ASRTGGTGDGVYGYT
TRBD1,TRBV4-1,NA,ASSQLARDRGREQY
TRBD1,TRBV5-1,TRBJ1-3,ASSWTTGTGNTIY
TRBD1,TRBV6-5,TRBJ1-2,ASRRDRGVYGYT
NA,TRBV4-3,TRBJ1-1,ASSQDREGQWDTEAF
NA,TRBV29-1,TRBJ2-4,SVGASGNIQY
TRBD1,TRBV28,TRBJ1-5,ASSLIRGQGFDQPQH
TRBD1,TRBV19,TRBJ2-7,ASSATGGKYEQY
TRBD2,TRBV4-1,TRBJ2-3,ASSHTSGGTDTQY
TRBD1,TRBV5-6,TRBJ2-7,ASNSIDRVYEQY
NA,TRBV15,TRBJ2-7,ATSRAQDSSYEQY
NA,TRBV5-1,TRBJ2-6,ASSLEGEGANVLT
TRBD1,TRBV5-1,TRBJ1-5,ASSLLGTEGQPQH
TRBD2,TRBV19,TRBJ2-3,ASSLAGADTQY
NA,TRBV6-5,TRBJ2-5,ASSPQGVQQETQY
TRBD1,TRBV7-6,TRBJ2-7,ASSLGTGGNNEQY
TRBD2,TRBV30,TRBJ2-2,AWRSGLAVIANTGELF
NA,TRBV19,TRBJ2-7,ASSIDRRFSYEQY
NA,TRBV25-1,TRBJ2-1,ASSAQPTPSSDNEQF
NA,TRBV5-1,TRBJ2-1,ASSSGERGYNEQF
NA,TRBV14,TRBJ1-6,ASSRRFATDNNSPLH
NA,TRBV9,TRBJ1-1,ASSVSYRASTEAF